The 13 T cell receptor beta chains in this list originate from one sample, sequenced in a study of T cells in Graves' hyperthyroidism and ophthalmopathy (dated by TCRdb to between 2018 and 2021). The library was made by multiplex PCR. TCRdb records Illumina HiSeq 2000 as the sequencer. Amplification of TCR beta CDR3 regions was carried out from RNA transcripts. For the first round of RT-PCR on the TCR CDR3, the HTBI primer set was used together with the Qiagen OneStep RT-PCR kit. TCRdb trimmed the raw reads at Q25, called clones with MiXCR and kept productive beta chains. Here each entry gathers all rows of one CDR3 protein and keeps the most common genes and DNA. The sample table shows more than 300,000 distinct CDR3 sequences, and about a sixth are seen once. The ten largest clones take up 34% of the sample. Sequencing was done on a sample of blood. Receptors originate from a woman aged 25-40 years with Graves' hyperthyroidism that later progressed to Graves' ophthalmopathy.

There are many counts of this clonotype. The gene calls are TRBV27 and TRBJ1-4; D not resolved. The CDR3 totals 13 residues. Germline V gene sequence: CDR1 MNHEY, CDR2 SMNVEV (reference sequence). Trimming removed 2 bases from V and 8 bases from J, with 9 bases in between. DNA for the CDR3: TGTGCCAGCAGTTTAATTCGAGGGGAAAAACTGTTTTTT. Its protein product is CASSLIRGEKLFF.

This clonotype was recorded many times. This chain joins TRBV5-5 and TRBJ1-1; D might be TRBD1 (6 bases). The CDR3 extends over 18 amino acids. Trimming cost V 0 bases and J 2 bases, with 20 bases left between them. Germline V CDR1 and CDR2: SGHKS, YYEKEE (reference sequence). DNA of the CDR3: TGTGCCAGCAGCTTGGGGTTTTCGATCGGACAGCCAAACACTGAAGCTTTCTTT. Translation gives CASSLGFSIGQPNTEAFF.

A note on this clonotype: A much larger clone is a single base away; this may be a read error. Because the CDR3 is missing its conserved closing phenylalanine or tryptophan, this is likely a read error. The chain joins TRBV11-2 to TRBJ1-1; no definite D call. The CDR3 spans 15 residues. CDR1 and CDR2 (germline): SGHAT, FQNNGV. V lost 2 bases to trimming and J lost 1 base, with 11 bases between them. CDR3 loop: CASSLFPKRNTEAFS. The CDR3 DNA follows: TGTGCCAGCAGCTTATTCCCCAAGCGGAACACTGAAGCTTTCTCT.

This clonotype occurred many times. The junction departs from germline at one end; a sequencing error may be responsible. The rearrangement uses TRBV7-7 and TRBJ2-5; no firm D call. Germline V CDR1 and CDR2: SSHAT, FNYEAQ (reference sequence). The CDR3 loop spans 14 amino acids. This CDR3 reads CASSPSGIKETQYF. In nucleotides, the CDR3 is TGTGCTAGCAGCCCTTCTGGGATAAAAGAGACCCAGTACTTC.

This chain connects TRBV29-1 to TRBJ2-5; unclear D gene. Germline V gene sequence: CDR1 SQVTM, CDR2 ANQGSEA. The germline V and J ends were trimmed by 4 bases and 7 bases, with 10 bases remaining between them. This CDR3 spans 11 amino acids. The chain's CDR3 is CSVAAALTQYF. The CDR3, as DNA: TGCAGCGTTGCGGCAGCCCTGACCCAGTACTTC.

This clonotype was seen many times. J is TRBJ1-1 and V is TRBV12-3 or TRBV12-4; D call uncertain. V was cut by 2 bases and J by 2 bases, with 9 bases left in between. This CDR3 spans 14 amino acids. The CDR3 DNA follows: TGTGCCAGCAGTTTACCTGTTGGAAACACTGAAGCTTTCTTT. Translation gives CASSLPVGNTEAFF.

This clonotype has ten or more counts. This chain connects TRBV27 to TRBJ2-4; 12 bases agree with TRBD1. Unmatched junction bases numbered 10, after V lost 4 bases and J lost 9 bases. The germline V gene has CDR1 MNHEY and CDR2 SMNVEV (reference sequence). This CDR3 spans 16 amino acids. The CDR3 is CASSSGTGGSLSIQYF. Here the CDR3 DNA reads TGTGCCAGCAGTTCCGGGACAGGGGGCTCGTTGAGCATTCAGTACTTC.

Many counts were recorded for this clonotype. The chain links TRBV30 to TRBJ2-2; 7 bases align to TRBD2. Per germline, CDR1 GTSNPN and CDR2 SVGIG (reference sequence). V lost 2 bases and J lost 6; bases outside the gene matches: 6. The CDR3 contains 14 residues. The CDR3: CAWSRDYRSGELFF. The DNA for the CDR3 is TGTGCCTGGAGTCGGGACTACCGATCCGGGGAGCTGTTTTTT. Drawing the rest from reference TRBV30 and TRBJ2-2, the complete variable domain is SQTIHQWPATLVQPVGSPLSLECTVEGTSNPNLYWYRQAAGRGLQLLFYSVGIGQISSEVPQNLSASRPQDRQFILSSKKLLLSDSGFYLCAWSRDYRSGELFFGEGSRLTVL.

This clonotype appeared a few times. One end of the junction is discordant with germline, which a read error may explain. The rearrangement uses TRBV24-1 and TRBJ2-3, with D unclear. This CDR3 contains 17 residues. Germline-derived CDR1 and CDR2 are KGHDR and SFDVKD. CDR3 sequence: CATSPTPTFRSTDTQYF. CDR3 DNA: TGTGCCACCAGTCCTACCCCTACGTTTCGTAGCACGGATACGCAGTATTTT.

Ten or more counts support this clonotype. This chain joins TRBV13 and TRBJ1-1; D ambiguous. Germline-derived CDR1 and CDR2 are PRHDT and FYEKMQ (reference sequence). The V gene lost 4 bases and the J gene lost 2 bases, with 11 bases spanning the gap. The CDR3 is made up of 14 amino acids. CDR3 bases: TGTGCCAGCAGCTCCAAGGACCTTAACACTGAAGCTTTCTTT. It yields the protein CASSSKDLNTEAFF.

V gene TRBV20-1 combines with J gene TRBJ1-1, with D perhaps matching TRBD1 (5 bases). From germline, CDR1 is DFQATT and CDR2 SNEGSKA (reference sequence). The CDR3 runs to 15 residues. The germline V and J ends were trimmed by 3 bases and 1 base, with 15 bases remaining between them. The CDR3 nucleotides read TGCAGTGCTAGGGGGGGTGCGGGGAGGAACACTGAAGCTTTCTTT. It yields the protein CSARGGAGRNTEAFF.

This clonotype was picked up a small number of times. A much more abundant neighbour one base away suggests this may be a read error. The chain recombines TRBV6-4 with TRBJ2-3; no firm D call. V was clipped by 2 bases and J by 0 bases, with 9 bases between them. This CDR3 comprises 15 residues. Germline-derived CDR1 and CDR2 are MRHNA and SNTAGT. CDR3 nucleotide sequence: TGTGCCAGCAGTGACAACGGCGATAGCACAGATACGCAGTATTTT. Translation gives CASSDNGDSTDTQYF.

This clonotype has just a few counts. The V call is TRBV4-1, the J call TRBJ1-2; weak D call: TRBD1 (6 bases). CDR1 is MGHRA, CDR2 YSYEKL, per germline. With 0 bases removed from V and 5 bases from J, the gap between germline ends came to 13 bases. CDR3 length equals 15 residues. This chain's CDR3 is CASSQETGSGYGYTF. The CDR3 region has the DNA TGCGCCAGCAGCCAAGAAACAGGGTCGGGATATGGCTACACCTTC.